The 15 T cell receptor beta chains presented below share a single source sample, sequenced in a study of control samples from healthy donors and cancer patients. Here immunoSEQ multiplex PCR was the method, and the copy in TCRdb shows in-frame clones only, minus some. The data contain 100,000 to 150,000 clones, roughly 90% of them singletons. The sample comprised blood. Receptor source: a man aged 40-50 years in good health.

This rearrangement joins TRBV15 to TRBJ1-3; D not resolved. The CDR3 length is 13 residues. Germline CDR1 is LNHNV and CDR2 is YYDKDF (reference sequence). Trimming shortened V by 5 bases and J by 3 bases, and 8 bases separated the two germline ends. The CDR3 bases are TGTGCCACCAGCCGCCGCAGTGGAAACACCATATATTTT. This codes for CATSRRSGNTIYF.

The chain is built from TRBV7-9 and TRBJ2-3; TRBD2 matches 12 bases. Germline V gene data show CDR1 as SEHNR and CDR2 as FQNEAQ (reference sequence). The CDR3 is 14 amino acids. Trimming cost V 8 bases and J 4 bases; bases outside gene matches: 4. This CDR3 reads CASRTSGAADTQYF. The CDR3 DNA is TGTGCCAGCCGGACTAGCGGGGCTGCAGATACGCAGTATTTT.

This clone was seen more than once but under ten times. The chain carries TRBV2 and TRBJ2-3; D ambiguous. The germline V gene encodes CDR1 SNHLY and CDR2 FYNNEI. The CDR3 totals 12 residues. V was cut by 6 bases and J by 5 bases, with 9 bases left in between. The CDR3 protein is CASRRTLDTQYF. CDR3 in DNA: TGTGCCAGCAGACGAACGTTAGATACGCAGTATTTT.

This chain joins TRBV5-1 and TRBJ2-1; no reliable D call. CDR1 and CDR2 (germline): SGHRS, YFSETQ. V lost 0 bases and J 4 bases, leaving 8 bases between the germline ends. The length of the CDR3 is 14 residues. The CDR3 spells CASSLDARYNEQFF. In DNA form, the CDR3 reads TGCGCCAGCAGCTTGGATGCACGGTACAATGAGCAGTTCTTC.

The V call is TRBV4-1, the J call TRBJ1-4; D possibly corresponds to TRBD1 (5 bases). CDR1 MGHRA and CDR2 YSYEKL come from the germline V gene. The CDR3 consists of 16 residues. V was clipped by 0 bases and J by 7 bases, with 15 bases between them. CDR3 nucleotides: TGCGCCAGCAGCCAAGATCTCGGCCCAGGGAGTGAAAAACTGTTTTTT. It translates to CASSQDLGPGSEKLFF.

This chain connects TRBV19 to TRBJ1-5, with unresolved D. V dropped 5 bases and J dropped 5 bases, with 16 bases sitting between them. Per the germline V gene, CDR1 is LNHDA and CDR2 is SQIVND (reference sequence). The CDR3 sequence is 15 residues long. CDR3 nucleotide sequence: TGTGCCAGTAGTCCAATCCGGGAGGAATATCAGCCCCAGCATTTT. Its protein product is CASSPIREEYQPQHF.

V gene TRBV1 combines with J gene TRBJ1-4. TRBV1 is listed as a pseudogene. The CDR3 is made up of 15 amino acids. The chain's CDR3 is CTSSQAPGGNEKLFF. The DNA for the CDR3 is TGCACCAGCAGCCAAGCTCCTGGGGGGAATGAAAAACTGTTTTTT.

V is TRBV28 and J is TRBJ2-7; D is possibly TRBD1 or TRBD2 (6 bases each). The length of the CDR3 is 12 residues. Trimming took off 10 bases at V and 4 bases at J, with 14 bases between the two ends. Per germline, CDR1 MDHEN and CDR2 SYDVKM. The CDR3 loop reads CAIKEGGYEQYF. CDR3 coding DNA: TGTGCCATCAAAGAGGGGGGTTACGAGCAGTACTTC.

The V gene is TRBV4-2, the J gene TRBJ1-1, with 9 bases matching TRBD1. J was trimmed by 3 bases and V by 3 bases; bases with no gene match: 11. Germline V CDR1 and CDR2: LGHNA, YNFKEQ. The CDR3 has 17 residues. The CDR3 sequence: CASSQSGQGVLDTEAFF. The CDR3 coding sequence is TGTGCCAGCAGCCAGTCGGGACAGGGTGTTTTAGACACTGAAGCTTTCTTT.

This clone has a single count. J is TRBJ2-7 and V is TRBV9; D uncertain. V lost 0 bases to trimming and J lost 4 bases, with 8 bases between them. CDR1 SGDLS and CDR2 YYNGEE come from the germline V gene. The CDR3 is 13 amino acids. The chain's CDR3 is CASSVALEYEQYF. As DNA, the CDR3 is TGTGCCAGCAGCGTAGCTTTGGAGTACGAGCAGTACTTC.

This chain joins TRBV28 and TRBJ1-2; 10 bases are shared with TRBD1. Germline CDR1 MDHEN, CDR2 SYDVKM. V shed 7 bases, J shed 7 bases, and the junction held 3 bases outside the gene matches. The CDR3 is 12 residues long. The CDR3 region is CASNDRGLGYTF. The CDR3 bases are TGTGCCAGCAATGACAGGGGGCTTGGCTACACCTTC.

The gene calls are TRBV5-1 and TRBJ1-3, with 7 bases aligning to TRBD1. Germline CDR1 reads SGHRS; CDR2 reads YFSETQ. The CDR3 contains 15 residues. V lost 6 bases, J lost 0 bases, and 6 bases stayed unmatched. The CDR3 region is CASTAGQNSGNTIYF. CDR3 coding DNA: TGCGCCAGCACCGCGGGACAGAACTCTGGAAACACCATATATTTT. Filled out from reference TRBV5-1 and TRBJ1-3, the complete variable domain reads KAGVTQTPRYLIKTRGQQVTLSCSPISGHRSVSWYQQTPGQGLQFLFEYFSETQRNKGNFPGRFSGRQFSNSRSEMNVSTLELGDSALYLCASTAGQNSGNTIYFGEGSWLTVV.

The chain links TRBV7-2 to TRBJ2-7, with a weak D call TRBD2 (6 bases). The germline V and J ends were trimmed by 5 bases and 7 bases, with 21 bases remaining between them. This CDR3 is 15 amino acids long. Germline CDR1 and CDR2: SGHTA and FQGNSA. The CDR3 sequence: CASSPRGSFGGEQYF. CDR3 DNA sequence: TGTGCCAGCAGCCCCCGGGGTAGCTTTGGAGGGGAGCAGTACTTC.

The rearrangement links TRBV5-4 to TRBJ2-1; D is ambiguous. From germline, CDR1 is SGHNT and CDR2 YYREEE (reference sequence). The CDR3 has 12 residues. With 4 bases removed from V and 7 bases from J, the gap between germline ends came to 9 bases. For the CDR3, the DNA is TGTGCCAGCAGCGCACAGTGGAATGAGCAGTTCTTC. Translated, it gives CASSAQWNEQFF. Combining the CDR3 with reference TRBV5-4 and TRBJ2-1 gives the whole variable domain ETGVTQSPTHLIKTRGQQVTLRCSSQSGHNTVSWYQQALGQGPQFIFQYYREEENGRGNFPPRFSGLQFPNYSSELNVNALELDDSALYLCASSAQWNEQFFGPGTRLTVL.

The rearrangement uses TRBV2 and TRBJ1-6; maybe TRBD1 (6 bases). From germline, CDR1 is SNHLY and CDR2 FYNNEI. V was cut by 1 base and J by 7 bases, with 14 bases left in between. CDR3 length: 16 residues. The CDR3: CASSEVGAFENSPLHF. Written as DNA, the CDR3 is TGTGCCAGCAGTGAAGTGGGGGCATTCGAGAATTCACCCCTCCACTTT.